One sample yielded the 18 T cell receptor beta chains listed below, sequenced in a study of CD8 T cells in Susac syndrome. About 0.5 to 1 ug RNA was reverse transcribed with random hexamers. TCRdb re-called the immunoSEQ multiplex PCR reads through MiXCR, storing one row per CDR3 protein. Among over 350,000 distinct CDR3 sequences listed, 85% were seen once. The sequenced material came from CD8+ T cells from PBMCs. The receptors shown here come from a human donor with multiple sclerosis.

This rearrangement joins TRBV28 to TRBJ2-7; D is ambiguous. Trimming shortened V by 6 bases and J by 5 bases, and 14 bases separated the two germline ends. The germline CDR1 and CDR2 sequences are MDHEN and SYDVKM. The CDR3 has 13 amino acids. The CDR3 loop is CASSPRTKDEQYF. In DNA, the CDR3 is TGTGCCAGCAGCCCCCGAACGAAGGACGAGCAGTACTTC. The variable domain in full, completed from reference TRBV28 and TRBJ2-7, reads DVKVTQSSRYLVKRTGEKVFLECVQDMDHENMFWYRQDPGLGLRLIYFSYDVKMKEKGDIPEGYSVSREKKERFSLILESASTNQTSMYLCASSPRTKDEQYFGPGTRLTVT.

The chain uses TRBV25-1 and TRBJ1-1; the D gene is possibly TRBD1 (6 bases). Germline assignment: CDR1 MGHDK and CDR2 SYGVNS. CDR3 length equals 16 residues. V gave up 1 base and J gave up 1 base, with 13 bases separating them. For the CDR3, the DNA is TGTGCCAGCAGTGAATTCTTAGGGGGGCAGAACACTGAAGCTTTCTTT. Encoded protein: CASSEFLGGQNTEAFF.

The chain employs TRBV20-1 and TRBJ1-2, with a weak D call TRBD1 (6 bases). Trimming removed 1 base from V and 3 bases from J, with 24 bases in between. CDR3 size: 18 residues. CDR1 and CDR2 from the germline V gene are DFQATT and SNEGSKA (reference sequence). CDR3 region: CSARAPGGWGPPDYGYTF. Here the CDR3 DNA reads TGCAGTGCTAGAGCTCCAGGCGGCTGGGGGCCGCCCGACTATGGCTACACCTTC.

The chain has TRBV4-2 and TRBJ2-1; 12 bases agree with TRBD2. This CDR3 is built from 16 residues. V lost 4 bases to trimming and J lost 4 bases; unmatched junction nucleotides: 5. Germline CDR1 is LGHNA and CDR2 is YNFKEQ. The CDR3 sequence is CASSLGLAGQYNEQFF. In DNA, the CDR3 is TGTGCCAGCAGCCTCGGACTAGCGGGACAATACAATGAGCAGTTCTTC.

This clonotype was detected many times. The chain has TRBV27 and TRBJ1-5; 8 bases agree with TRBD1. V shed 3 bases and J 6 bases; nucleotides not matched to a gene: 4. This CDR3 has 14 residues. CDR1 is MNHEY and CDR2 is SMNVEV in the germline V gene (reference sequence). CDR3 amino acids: CASSFGQGGQPQHF. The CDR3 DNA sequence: TGTGCCAGCAGTTTCGGACAGGGAGGTCAGCCCCAGCATTTT.

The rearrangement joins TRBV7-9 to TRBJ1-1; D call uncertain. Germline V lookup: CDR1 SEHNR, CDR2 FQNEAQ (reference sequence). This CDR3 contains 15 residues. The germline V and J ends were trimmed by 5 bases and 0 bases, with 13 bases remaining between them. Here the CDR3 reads CASSLPQEMNTEAFF. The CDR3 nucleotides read TGTGCCAGCAGCCTACCCCAAGAGATGAACACTGAAGCTTTCTTT.

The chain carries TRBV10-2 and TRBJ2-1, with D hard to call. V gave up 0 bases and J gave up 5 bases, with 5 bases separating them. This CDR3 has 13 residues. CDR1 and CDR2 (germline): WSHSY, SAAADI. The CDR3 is CASSESAHNEQFF. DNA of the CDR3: TGCGCCAGCAGTGAGTCGGCTCACAATGAGCAGTTCTTC.

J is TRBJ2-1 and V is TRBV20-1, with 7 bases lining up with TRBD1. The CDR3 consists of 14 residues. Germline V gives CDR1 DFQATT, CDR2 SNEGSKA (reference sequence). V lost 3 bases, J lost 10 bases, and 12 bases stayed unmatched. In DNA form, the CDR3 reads TGCAGTGCTAGGAAAGAAGACCCGGGACAGGAGCAGTTCTTC. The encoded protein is CSARKEDPGQEQFF.

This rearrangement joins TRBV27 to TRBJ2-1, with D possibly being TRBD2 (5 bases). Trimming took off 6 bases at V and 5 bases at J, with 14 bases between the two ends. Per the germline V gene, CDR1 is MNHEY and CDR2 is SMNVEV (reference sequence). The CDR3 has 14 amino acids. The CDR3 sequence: CASSLLGSNNEQFF. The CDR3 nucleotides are TGTGCCAGCAGCCTACTGGGGAGTAACAATGAGCAGTTCTTC.

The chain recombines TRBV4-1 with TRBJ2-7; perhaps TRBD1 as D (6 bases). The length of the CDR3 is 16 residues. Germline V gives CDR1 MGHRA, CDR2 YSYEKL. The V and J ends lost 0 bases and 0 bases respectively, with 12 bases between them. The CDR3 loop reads CASSQDLDSRSYEQYF. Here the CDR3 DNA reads TGCGCCAGCAGCCAAGATCTGGACAGCCGCTCCTACGAGCAGTACTTC.

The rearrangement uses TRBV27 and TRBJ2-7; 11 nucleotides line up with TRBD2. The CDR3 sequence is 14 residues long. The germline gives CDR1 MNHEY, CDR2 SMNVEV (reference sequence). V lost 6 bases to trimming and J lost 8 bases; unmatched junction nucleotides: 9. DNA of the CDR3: TGTGCCAGCAGAATAGCGGGAGGGCATACGAAGCAGTACTTC. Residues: CASRIAGGHTKQYF.

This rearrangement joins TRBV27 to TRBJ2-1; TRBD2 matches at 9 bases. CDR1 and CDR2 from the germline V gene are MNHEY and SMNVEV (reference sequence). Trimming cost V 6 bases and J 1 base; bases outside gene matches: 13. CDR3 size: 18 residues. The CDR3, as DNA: TGTGCCAGCAGCACAAGGGAGAGTAGCGGGAGTTCCTACAATGAGCAGTTCTTC. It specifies CASSTRESSGSSYNEQFF.

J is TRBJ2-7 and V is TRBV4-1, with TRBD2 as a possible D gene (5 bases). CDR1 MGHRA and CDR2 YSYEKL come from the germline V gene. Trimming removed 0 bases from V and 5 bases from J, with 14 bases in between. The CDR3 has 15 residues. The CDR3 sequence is CASSQESGLSDEQYF. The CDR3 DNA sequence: TGCGCCAGCAGCCAAGAAAGCGGTCTTAGCGACGAGCAGTACTTC.

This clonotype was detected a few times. The CDR3 DNA follows: TGTGCCAGCAGCCTTGGGACGGAAGACAACTATGGCTACACCTTC. It is translated as CASSLGTEDNYGYTF. The gene calls are TRBV4-2 and TRBJ1-2; TRBD1 might be the D (5 bases). V lost 4 bases to trimming and J lost 2 bases, with 14 bases between them. The CDR3 runs 15 residues. The germline V gene encodes CDR1 LGHNA and CDR2 YNFKEQ.

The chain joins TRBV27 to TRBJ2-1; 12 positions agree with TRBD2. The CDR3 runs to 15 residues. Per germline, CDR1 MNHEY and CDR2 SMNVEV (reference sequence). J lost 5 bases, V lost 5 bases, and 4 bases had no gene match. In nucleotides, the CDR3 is TGTGCCAGCAGTACGTGGACTAGCGGGGACAATGAGCAGTTCTTC. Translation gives CASSTWTSGDNEQFF.

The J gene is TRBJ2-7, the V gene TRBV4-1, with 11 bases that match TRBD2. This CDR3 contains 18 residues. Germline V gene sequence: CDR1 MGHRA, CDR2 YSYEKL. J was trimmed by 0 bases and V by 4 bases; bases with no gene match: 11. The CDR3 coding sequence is TGCGCCAGCAGCCCCTGGATGACTAGCGGGGACAGCTCCTACGAGCAGTACTTC. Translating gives CASSPWMTSGDSSYEQYF.

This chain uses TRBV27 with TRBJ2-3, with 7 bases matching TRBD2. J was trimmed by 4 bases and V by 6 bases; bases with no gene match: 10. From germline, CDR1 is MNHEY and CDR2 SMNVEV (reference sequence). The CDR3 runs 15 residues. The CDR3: CASSPIGGRADTQYF. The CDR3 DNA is TGTGCCAGCAGCCCCATCGGCGGGAGAGCAGATACGCAGTATTTT.

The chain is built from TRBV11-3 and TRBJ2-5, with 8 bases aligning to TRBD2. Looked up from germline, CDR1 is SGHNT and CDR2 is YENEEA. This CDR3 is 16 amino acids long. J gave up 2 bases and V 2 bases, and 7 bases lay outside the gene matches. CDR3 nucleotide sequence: TGTGCCAGCAGCTTAAGGGAGAGCGGGAGTCAAGAGACCCAGTACTTC. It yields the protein CASSLRESGSQETQYF.